This T cell receptor beta chain was sequenced for a study of low-dose radiotherapy and immunotherapy resistance in tumors. Across the study: Fractions of 1 Gy went to Cohort 2 every two weeks, for 13 Gy over 26 weeks.

The germline V gene has CDR1 SGHAT and CDR2 FQNNGV. The CDR3 totals 17 residues. The trim removed 1 base at V and 1 base at J, leaving 10 bases unmatched. Alpha- and beta-chain coverage of first-strand cDNA came from TRAV- and TRBV-specific primers. TCRs underwent about 20 PCR cycles of amplification with a constant-region primer and V-primer adapter. TCRdb fed the reads into MiXCR, producing one record per CDR3 protein. The repertoire holds 55,000 to 65,000 distinct CDR3 sequences, about 26% seen once, with 5.5% to 8% in the top ten. Time point given: before trial treatment. The donors' treatment consisted of nivolumab, ipilimumab, aspirin, low-dose cyclophosphamide and low-dose radiotherapy.

The chain joins TRBV11-2 to TRBJ2-7; the match to TRBD2 covers 7 bases. Sequenced material: PBMCs, taken before treatment. The TCR sequence derives from a male donor with rectosigmoid adenocarcinoma. Here the CDR3 reads CASSLVFGGGGSYEQYF. The CDR3 DNA reads TGTGCCAGCAGCTTAGTTTTCGGCGGGGGAGGTTCCTACGAGCAGTACTTC.